The source of this TCR beta chain is a study of blood T cell repertoires in COVID-19 (dated by TCRdb to about 2020). In the study overall: Samples from collaborators originated in the United States, Italy and Spain and spanned both the acute and convalescent phases of COVID-19. The repertoires were released in a freely available public database meant as a resource for research on the immune response to SARS-CoV-2. The sample metadata nearly always contained a de-identified subject ID, COVID-19 status, age in years and sex. The material from the prospective study consisted of cDNA or gDNA derived from T cells, B-cell-depleted T cells, or PBMCs. Where available, HLA class I and class II types were obtained from metadata supplied by the sample provider rather than from assay-based typing. The samples were drawn from the first 160 participants of the ongoing ImmuneRACE study and from 1,254 subjects provided by 6 global collaborators. Subjects who had been exposed to COVID-19, were actively infected with it, or had recovered from it provided the deeply sampled blood TCRbeta repertoires that made up the dataset. On the study overall, not on this receptor specifically: The amount of clinical and demographic metadata varied by source and participant and was provided uncurated.

Whole blood was collected in K2EDTA tubes by collaborating institutions according to the institutions' own protocols. For TCRbeta analysis, collaborators shipped samples as frozen whole blood, isolated PBMCs, or DNA extracted from either of those sample types. TCRbeta CDR3 regions were amplified from genomic DNA by means of the immunoSEQ Assay, a bias-controlled multiplex PCR. As for the authors' bioinformatics: Nucleated cell counts per sample were estimated from amplification of reference gene primers within the assay. To quantify the absolute abundance of each unique TCRbeta CDR3 rearrangement, sequence reads were collapsed and filtered. For each sample, productive Simpson clonality was calculated as the square root of Simpson's diversity index over productive rearrangements. Not all clones reach the TCRdb copy of this immuneACCESS table, which keeps in-frame sequences only. Checked studies attribute under half of the gap to unresolved V genes and leave the rest unexplained. From that table come the V and J calls and clone size; the DNA was used to work out D and trimming. This sample holds tens of thousands of clones; less than 90% were observed only once. Jointly, the top ten make up roughly 8% of the sample.

On this clone itself: The antigen this receptor binds is unknown. No qualities accompany the bases; no much larger clone lies one base away.

What was sequenced was peripheral blood. This clonotype was sampled from a woman aged 65 to 85 with active COVID-19.

Read as DNA, the sequence is TGCGCCAGCAGCTTGGGTGATAGAGAGAACGGGGAGCTGTTTTTT. The translation is CASSLGDRENGELFF. Rearrangement joined TRBV5-1 to TRBJ2-2; the D gene is not confidently resolved. The germline V gene yields SGHRS for CDR1 and YFSETQ for CDR2. The CDR3 contains 15 residues, cysteine and phenylalanine counted. The read is trimmed to its CDR3 DNA, 45 bases read in frame from base 1. Deletion took 0 bases off V and 7 bases off J, with a span of 13 bases between the germline ends.